These 2 T cell receptor beta chains were sequenced from one sample in a study of blood T cell repertoires in COVID-19. The table came from immunoSEQ multiplex PCR; TCRdb's copy has only in-frame clones and leaves some out. Of roughly 290,000 clones listed, 75% to 90% are singletons. Sequenced input: PBMCs or T cells enriched from blood (not recorded which). These receptors all come from a woman aged 40 to 49 who had recovered from COVID-19.

In DNA, the CDR3 is TGTGCCAGCAGGGAGCATCGGGGGGAGGCAGATACGCAGTATTTT. Protein: CASREHRGEADTQYF. The chain carries TRBV6-5 and TRBJ2-3; 7 bases fit TRBD2. Germline values: CDR1 MNHEY, CDR2 SVGAGI. Trimming removed 6 bases from V and 4 bases from J; junction bases left unmatched: 10. CDR3 size: 15 residues.

The chain couples TRBV7-2 to TRBJ1-5; maybe TRBD1 (6 bases). The CDR3 length is 16 residues. Germline V gene sequence: CDR1 SGHTA, CDR2 FQGNSA. Trimming removed 4 bases at V and 5 bases at J, with 18 bases between. DNA for the CDR3: TGTGCCAGCAGCTCAATTCCCACAGGGCTATATCAGCCCCAGCATTTT. Its protein product is CASSSIPTGLYQPQHF. The full variable domain, rest sourced from reference TRBV7-2 and TRBJ1-5, is GAGVSQSPSNKVTEKGKDVELRCDPISGHTALYWYRQSLGQGLEFLIYFQGNSAPDKSGLPSDRFSAERTGGSVSTLTIQRTQQEDSAVYLCASSSIPTGLYQPQHFGDGTRLSIL.